The clone carrying this T cell receptor (beta chain) has just a few counts. The antigen is undetermined. This sample is drawn from a study of cytomegalovirus exposure and HLA in healthy donors. At the level of the study: Prior work identified around 110 million unique TCR beta sequences in about 179 million T cells. From donors who were HLA-typed, an early data release held around 80 million unique TCRs.

Study-level findings and limits: Most likely, a cluster of highly shared sequence variants arose as a sequencing artifact.

Researchers ran the PCR with 60 Vbeta and 13 Jbeta primers. Profiled with immunoSEQ multiplex PCR; TCRdb holds only in-frame clones, not every one. Of around 150,000 clones listed, about 71% are singletons. J lost 5 bases, V lost 6 bases, and 9 bases had no gene match. This CDR3 spans 14 amino acids. Germline V gives CDR1 MNHEY, CDR2 SVGAGI. The chain links TRBV6-5 to TRBJ1-1; 7 bases align to TRBD1. The sequencing input was PBMCs. The source is a woman aged 40 to 55 in good health and CMV-seropositive. CDR3 coding DNA: TGTGCCAGCAGGGGCACAGGGGAAGGGACTGAAGCTTTCTTT. The encoded protein is CASRGTGEGTEAFF.